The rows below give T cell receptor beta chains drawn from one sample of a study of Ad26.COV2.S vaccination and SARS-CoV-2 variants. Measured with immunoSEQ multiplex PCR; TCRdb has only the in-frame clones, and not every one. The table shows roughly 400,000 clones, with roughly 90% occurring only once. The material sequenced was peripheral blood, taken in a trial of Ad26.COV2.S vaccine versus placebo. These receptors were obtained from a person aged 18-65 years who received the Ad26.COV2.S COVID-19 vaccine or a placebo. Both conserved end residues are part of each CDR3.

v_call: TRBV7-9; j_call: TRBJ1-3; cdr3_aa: CASSLITGTGNTIYF
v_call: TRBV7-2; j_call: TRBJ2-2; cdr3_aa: CASSWSRSLNTGELFF
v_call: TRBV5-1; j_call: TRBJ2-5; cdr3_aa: CARSSGGGALREETQYF
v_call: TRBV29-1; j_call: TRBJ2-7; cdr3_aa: CSVGAVDEQYF
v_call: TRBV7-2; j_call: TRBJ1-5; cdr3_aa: CASSSRWFRQPQHF
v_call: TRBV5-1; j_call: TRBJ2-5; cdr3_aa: CASSLYGGGETQYF
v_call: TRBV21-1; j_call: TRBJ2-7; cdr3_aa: CASTPCRGYEQYF
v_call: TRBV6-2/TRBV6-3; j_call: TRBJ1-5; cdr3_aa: CASSWDSNQPQHF
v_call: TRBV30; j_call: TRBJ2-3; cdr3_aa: CAWTSGSSGGAYTQYF
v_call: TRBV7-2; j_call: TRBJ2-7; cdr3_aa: CASSLEIQGVRSTYYEQYF
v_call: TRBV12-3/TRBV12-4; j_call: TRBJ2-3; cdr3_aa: CASSPGTTDTQYF
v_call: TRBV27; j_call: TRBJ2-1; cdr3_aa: CASSLSQPRTQNEQFF
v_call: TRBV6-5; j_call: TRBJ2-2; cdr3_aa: CASSWQPRVPGELFF
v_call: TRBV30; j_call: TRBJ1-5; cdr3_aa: CAWSGTENQPQHF
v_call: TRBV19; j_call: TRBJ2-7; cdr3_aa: CASSRNTAAVEQYF
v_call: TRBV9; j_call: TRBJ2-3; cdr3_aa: CASSVVSHTDTQYF
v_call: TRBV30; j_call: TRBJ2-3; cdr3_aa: CAWSLGPLVRGDTQYF
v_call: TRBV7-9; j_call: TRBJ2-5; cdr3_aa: CASSPGPETQYF
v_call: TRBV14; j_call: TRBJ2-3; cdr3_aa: CASSQDYIAANTDTQYF
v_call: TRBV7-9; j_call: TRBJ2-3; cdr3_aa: CASSFIAGGPITDTQYF
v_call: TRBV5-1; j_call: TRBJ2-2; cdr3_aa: CASSLDVRAAGELFF
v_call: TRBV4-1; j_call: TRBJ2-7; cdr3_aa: CASSQAGQGLYEQYF
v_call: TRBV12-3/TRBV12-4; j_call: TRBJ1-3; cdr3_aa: CASSLFGNTIYF
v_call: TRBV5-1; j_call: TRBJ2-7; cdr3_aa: CASSLGLGLAGSSYEQYF
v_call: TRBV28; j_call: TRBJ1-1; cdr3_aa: CASSSPAMNTEAFF
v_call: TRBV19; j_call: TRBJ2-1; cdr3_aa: CASRTRDRRNEQFF
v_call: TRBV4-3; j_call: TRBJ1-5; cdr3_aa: CASSQNRGMAQPQHF
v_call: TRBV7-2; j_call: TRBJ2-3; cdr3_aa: CASSLGGQTDTQYF
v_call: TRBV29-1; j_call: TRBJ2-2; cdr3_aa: CSVVATTGVTGELFF
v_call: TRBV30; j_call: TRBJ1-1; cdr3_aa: CAWTDRTWGQAFF
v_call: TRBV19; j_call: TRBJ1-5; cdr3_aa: CASSYRPRSNQPQHF
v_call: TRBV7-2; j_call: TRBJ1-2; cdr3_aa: CASSSPGQQLYGYTF
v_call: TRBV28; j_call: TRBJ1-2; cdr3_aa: CASIRTPSWGYGYTF
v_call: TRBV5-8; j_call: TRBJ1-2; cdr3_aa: CASSFSTIYGYTF
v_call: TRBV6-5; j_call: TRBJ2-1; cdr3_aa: CASSLDSLAEQFF
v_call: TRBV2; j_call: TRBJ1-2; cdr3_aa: CASSERGVNGYTF
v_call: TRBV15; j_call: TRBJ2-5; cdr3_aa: CATTTGQIQETQYF
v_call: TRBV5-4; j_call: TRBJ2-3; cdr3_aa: CASSLVARDTQYF
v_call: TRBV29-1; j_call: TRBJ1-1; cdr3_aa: CSVDSGGRITEAFF
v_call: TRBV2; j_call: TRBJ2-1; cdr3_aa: CASSDPLAAPYNEQFF